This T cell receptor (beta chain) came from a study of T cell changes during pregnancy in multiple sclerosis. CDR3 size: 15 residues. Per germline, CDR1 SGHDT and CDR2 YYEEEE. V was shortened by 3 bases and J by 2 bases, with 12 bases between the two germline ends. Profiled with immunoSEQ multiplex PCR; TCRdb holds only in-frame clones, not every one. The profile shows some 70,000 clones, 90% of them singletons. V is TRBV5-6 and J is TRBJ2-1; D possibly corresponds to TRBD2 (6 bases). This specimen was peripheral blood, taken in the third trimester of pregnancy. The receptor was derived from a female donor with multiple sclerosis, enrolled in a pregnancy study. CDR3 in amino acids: CASSSTSSPYNEQFF. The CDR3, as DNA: TGTGCCAGCAGCTCGACTAGTAGCCCCTACAATGAGCAGTTCTTC.